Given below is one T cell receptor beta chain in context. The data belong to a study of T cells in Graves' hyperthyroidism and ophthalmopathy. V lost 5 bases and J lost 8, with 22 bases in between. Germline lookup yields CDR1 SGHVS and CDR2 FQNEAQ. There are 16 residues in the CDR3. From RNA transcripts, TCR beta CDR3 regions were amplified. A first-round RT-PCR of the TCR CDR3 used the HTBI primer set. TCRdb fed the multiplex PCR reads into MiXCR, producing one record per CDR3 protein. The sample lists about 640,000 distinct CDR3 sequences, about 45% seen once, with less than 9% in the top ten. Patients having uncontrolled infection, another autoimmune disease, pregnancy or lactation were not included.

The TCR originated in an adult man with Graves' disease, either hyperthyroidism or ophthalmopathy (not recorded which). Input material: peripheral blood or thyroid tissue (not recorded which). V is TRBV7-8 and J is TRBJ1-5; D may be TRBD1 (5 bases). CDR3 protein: CASSQGYGAGREPQHF. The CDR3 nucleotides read TGTGCCAGCAGCCAAGGATATGGGGCAGGGAGGGAGCCCCAGCATTTT.